The 14 T cell receptor beta chains listed next were all sequenced from one sample in a study of breast tumors, draining lymph nodes, adjacent tissues. Samples came from axillary lymph nodes draining the breast cancer. TCRdb analysed the multiplex PCR reads with MiXCR anew, one entry per CDR3 protein. The repertoire consists of some 130,000 distinct CDR3 sequences, with around 22% occurring once and the leading ten covering roughly 2.8%. What was sequenced was axillary lymph node tissue. These receptors were obtained from a female donor with breast cancer. Some clones in this sample may be carry-over from other donors' samples.

This clonotype was detected many times. This chain uses TRBV6-1 with TRBJ2-1, with 14 bases fitting TRBD2. From germline, CDR1 is MNHNS and CDR2 SASEGT. This CDR3 has 16 residues. The V and J ends lost 6 bases and 6 bases, in that order; junction bases with no gene match: 7. CDR3 coding DNA: TGTGCCAGCAGCAATGCCGGGACTAGCGGGAGCAATGAGCAGTTCTTC. Translated: CASSNAGTSGSNEQFF.

This clonotype has ten or more counts. The rearrangement joins TRBV4-1 to TRBJ1-4; D gene uncertain. The CDR3 is 14 amino acids. Per the germline V gene, CDR1 is MGHRA and CDR2 is YSYEKL. V was cut by 4 bases and J by 8 bases, with 14 bases left in between. In DNA, the CDR3 is TGCGCCAGCAGCCCAACCCCCCCCCAAGAAAAACTGTTTTTT. It translates to CASSPTPPQEKLFF.

Worth noting for this clonotype: A much more abundant neighbour one base away suggests this may be a read error. The V gene is TRBV7-2, the J gene TRBJ2-5, with a tentative D call TRBD1 (6 bases). Germline loops: CDR1 SGHTA, CDR2 FQGNSA. This CDR3 comprises 13 residues. The CDR3 loop reads CASSLWDKETQNF. The CDR3 DNA sequence: TGTGCCAGCAGCTTATGGGACAAAGAGACCCAGAACTTC.

Comments on this clonotype: This sequence may be a read error, since a much larger clone differs from it by one base. The rearrangement joins TRBV5-1 to TRBJ2-1, with 13 bases that match TRBD2. The germline V gene encodes CDR1 SGHRS and CDR2 YFSETQ. The CDR3 is made up of 15 amino acids. V lost 4 bases to trimming and J lost 8 bases; unmatched junction nucleotides: 6. CDR3 coding DNA: TGCGCCAGCAGCCGCTGGACTAGCGGGAGCGATGAGCAGTTCTTC. Amino acids: CASSRWTSGSDEQFF.

The rearrangement uses TRBV20-1 and TRBJ2-1; TRBD2 matches at 8 bases. CDR1 and CDR2 from the germline V gene are DFQATT and SNEGSKA (reference sequence). The CDR3 is 14 residues long. Losses at the gene ends were 5 bases for V and 3 bases for J; bases not matched to a gene: 6. The CDR3 DNA follows: TGCAGTGCTGCGGGACTAGAGCTCTACAATGAGCAGTTCTTC. As protein: CSAAGLELYNEQFF.

This clonotype was recorded a few times. This rearrangement joins TRBV27 to TRBJ2-7; TRBD1 matches at 7 bases. V shed 3 bases, J shed 8 bases, and the junction held 16 bases outside the gene matches. Germline V gene sequence: CDR1 MNHEY, CDR2 SMNVEV (reference sequence). CDR3 size: 16 residues. The CDR3 is CASSLRTGNFFGQQYF. CDR3 DNA sequence: TGTGCCAGCAGTTTGCGGACAGGAAACTTTTTCGGCCAGCAGTACTTC.

V usage is TRBV18 and J usage is TRBJ2-1; D remains ambiguous. Germline V gives CDR1 KGHSH, CDR2 LQKENI. This CDR3 is built from 16 residues. Between the trimmed V and J ends, which lost 2 bases and 0 bases, there was a span of 11 bases. In DNA form, the CDR3 reads TGTGCCAGCTCACCATTGGCAGAGAGCTCCTACAATGAGCAGTTCTTC. This gives the protein CASSPLAESSYNEQFF.

This clonotype came up many times. The CDR3 protein is CATSDPRALQETQYF. As DNA, the CDR3 is TGTGCCACCAGTGACCCCAGGGCCCTCCAAGAGACCCAGTACTTC. The chain uses TRBV24-1 and TRBJ2-5, with D perhaps TRBD1 (5 bases). CDR1 is KGHDR and CDR2 is SFDVKD in the germline V gene. The CDR3 runs 15 residues. V lost 4 bases and J 1 base, leaving 12 bases between the germline ends.

The chain uses TRBV6-2 or TRBV6-3 and TRBJ2-3; 13 nucleotides match TRBD2. V gave up 6 bases and J gave up 4 bases; unmatched junction bases: 1. This CDR3 comprises 14 residues. Per the germline V gene, CDR1 is MNHEY and CDR2 is SVGEGT. The DNA of the CDR3 is TGTGCCAGCAGGACTAGCGGGAGGTCAGATACGCAGTATTTT. Translation gives CASRTSGRSDTQYF.

In this sample, this clonotype turned up many times. The V and J genes are TRBV5-1 and TRBJ1-4; D may be TRBD1 (5 bases). Between the trimmed V and J ends, which lost 2 bases and 7 bases, there was a span of 12 bases. Germline-derived CDR1 and CDR2 are SGHRS and YFSETQ. The length of the CDR3 is 14 residues. The CDR3 here is CASSFRGSGEKLFF. CDR3 in DNA: TGCGCCAGCAGCTTTCGGGGGTCCGGTGAAAAACTGTTTTTT.

With regard to this clonotype: One base away lies a much larger clone, so this may be a sequencing read error. J is TRBJ1-6 and V is TRBV12-3 or TRBV12-4; D remains ambiguous. V lost 3 bases to trimming and J lost 9 bases, with 6 bases between them. This CDR3 contains 12 residues. CDR3 loop: CASSFGSSPLHF. The CDR3 coding sequence is TGTGCCAGCAGTTTCGGTAGTTCACCCCTCCACTTT.

The chain links TRBV28 to TRBJ2-7; 10 nucleotides align to TRBD2. The length of the CDR3 is 14 residues. Germline V gives CDR1 MDHEN, CDR2 SYDVKM. V trimming: 5 bases; J trimming: 4 bases; junction bases outside the gene matches: 5. The CDR3 is CASSAPSGSYEQYF. The CDR3 DNA sequence: TGTGCCAGCAGTGCTCCTAGCGGGAGTTACGAGCAGTACTTC.

This clonotype was seen many times. This chain links TRBV6-4 with TRBJ2-7; D tentatively fits TRBD1 or TRBD2 (7 bases each). Trimming pared 8 bases from V and 2 bases from J, leaving 19 bases between. CDR1 and CDR2 (germline): MRHNA, SNTAGT. The CDR3 runs to 15 residues. The CDR3 loop reads CASAPPGGGAYEQYF. The CDR3 DNA is TGTGCCAGCGCGCCCCCAGGGGGGGGGGCCTACGAGCAGTACTTC.

This clonotype was observed many times. The V and J genes are TRBV6-6 and TRBJ2-7; D might be TRBD2 (5 bases). This CDR3 has 18 residues. Trimming stripped 2 bases from V and 6 bases from J, with 26 bases between. The germline gives CDR1 MNHNY, CDR2 SVGAGI (reference sequence). CDR3 protein: CASSYGFSVTRLPSEQYF. Written as DNA, the CDR3 is TGTGCCAGCAGTTACGGGTTTAGCGTGACTCGACTCCCTTCCGAGCAGTACTTC.